The 20 T cell receptor beta chains given below trace back to one sample, sequenced in a study of Graves' ophthalmopathy and Graves' hyperthyroidism. Amplification of TCR beta CDR3 regions used RNA transcripts. First-round RT-PCR employed HTBI primers, with a second-round multiplex PCR after it. TCRdb re-derived calls from the multiplex PCR reads in MiXCR, one entry per CDR3 protein. The repertoire holds about 160,000 distinct CDR3 sequences, with 37% as singletons. The specimen sequenced was peripheral blood. These receptors were collected from a middle-aged woman with Graves' ophthalmopathy.

Many counts were recorded for this clonotype. This chain connects TRBV20-1 to TRBJ2-2; D is ambiguous. This CDR3 has 13 amino acids. Per germline, CDR1 DFQATT and CDR2 SNEGSKA (reference sequence). V lost 1 base and J 6 bases, leaving 9 bases between the germline ends. DNA for the CDR3: TGCAGTGCTAGAGTAACCCCGTCCGGGGAGCTGTTTTTT. Protein sequence: CSARVTPSGELFF.

This clonotype was counted ten times or more. The chain uses TRBV9 and TRBJ2-5, with TRBD2 matching over 13 bases. The CDR3 contains 20 residues. V trimming: 0 bases; J trimming: 5 bases; junction bases outside the gene matches: 16. The germline gives CDR1 SGDLS, CDR2 YYNGEE. CDR3 sequence reads: CASSVVPPGLAGRRGETQYF. In DNA form, the CDR3 reads TGTGCCAGCAGCGTAGTCCCGCCGGGACTAGCGGGACGGCGGGGGGAGACCCAGTACTTC.

This clonotype was observed at least ten times. The rearrangement joins TRBV7-3 to TRBJ2-5; TRBD2 matches at 10 bases. V lost 5 bases, J lost 1 base, and 4 bases stayed unmatched. Looked up from germline, CDR1 is SGHTA and CDR2 is FQGTGA. This CDR3 comprises 15 residues. Here the CDR3 DNA reads TGTGCCAGCAGCCGAACTAGCGGGGCCCAAGAGACCCAGTACTTC. It yields the protein CASSRTSGAQETQYF.

This chain uses TRBV18 with TRBJ1-2; D is possibly TRBD1 (6 bases). Trimming took off 6 bases at V and 4 bases at J, with 9 bases between the two ends. Looked up from germline, CDR1 is KGHSH and CDR2 is LQKENI. The CDR3 covers 12 residues. Here the CDR3 DNA reads TGTGCCAGCTCCGGGACAACCTATGGCTACACCTTC. It encodes CASSGTTYGYTF.

V gene TRBV12-3 or TRBV12-4 combines with J gene TRBJ1-1; no firm D call. The CDR3 sequence is 15 residues long. V lost 6 bases and J 0 bases, leaving 14 bases between the germline ends. The CDR3 loop is CASSLKRVLNTEAFF. In nucleotides, the CDR3 is TGTGCCAGCAGCCTAAAACGAGTATTGAACACTGAAGCTTTCTTT.

This clonotype was seen at least ten times. The chain is built from TRBV27 and TRBJ1-3; D is uncertain. This CDR3 contains 14 residues. Trimming removed 3 bases from V and 3 bases from J, with 9 bases in between. Per the germline V gene, CDR1 is MNHEY and CDR2 is SMNVEV (reference sequence). CDR3 in amino acids: CASSFSAIGNTIYF. The CDR3 region has the DNA TGTGCCAGCAGTTTCTCTGCCATTGGAAACACCATATATTTT.

This clonotype appeared many times. The rearrangement joins TRBV30 to TRBJ2-7, with D possibly being TRBD1 (6 bases). This CDR3 has 16 amino acids. Germline V gene data show CDR1 as GTSNPN and CDR2 as SVGIG (reference sequence). V was trimmed by 0 bases and J by 3 bases, leaving 18 bases between them. The CDR3 DNA reads TGTGCCTGGAGTGTCTCCTCCACTCCCAGGGGCTACGAGCAGTACTTC. Its protein is CAWSVSSTPRGYEQYF.

This clonotype was observed many times. The chain joins TRBV19 to TRBJ2-5, with 8 positions matching TRBD1. Looked up from germline, CDR1 is LNHDA and CDR2 is SQIVND (reference sequence). With 6 bases clipped from V and 3 bases from J, the junction kept 3 bases outside the gene matches. The CDR3 consists of 13 residues. This CDR3 is CASSQDREETQYF. The CDR3 region has the DNA TGTGCCAGTAGCCAGGACAGGGAAGAGACCCAGTACTTC.

This clonotype came up once. V and J are TRBV12-3 or TRBV12-4 and TRBJ1-2; 11 bases are a match to TRBD1. Losses at the gene ends were 7 bases for V and 3 bases for J; bases not matched to a gene: 7. The CDR3 consists of 15 residues. The CDR3, as DNA: TGTGCCAGCATCCTAGGACAGGGGGCCGACTATGGCTACACCTTC. This gives the protein CASILGQGADYGYTF.

Comment on this clonotype: At one boundary the junction diverges from the germline segment, which might be a read error. The rearrangement links TRBV7-2 to TRBJ2-7; 14 nucleotides match TRBD2. The CDR3 is made up of 14 amino acids. CDR1 and CDR2 (germline): SGHTA, FQGNSA. Here the CDR3 DNA reads TGTGGCAGCAGCTTAGGACTAGCGGGAGGAGAGCAGTACTTC. Translating gives CGSSLGLAGGEQYF.

The sample holds many counts of this clonotype. The chain is built from TRBV19 and TRBJ1-6; D gene ambiguous. The ends were cut back, 3 bases at V and 8 bases at J, with 8 bases in the middle. Germline V CDR1 and CDR2: LNHDA, SQIVND (reference sequence). The CDR3 is made up of 13 amino acids. The CDR3 sequence is CASSILGDSPLHF. As DNA, the CDR3 is TGTGCCAGTAGTATCCTCGGGGATTCACCCCTCCACTTT. Full variable domain (missing parts from reference TRBV19 and TRBJ1-6): DGGITQSPKYLFRKEGQNVTLSCEQNLNHDAMYWYRQDPGQGLRLIYYSQIVNDFQKGDIAEGYSVSREKKESFPLTVTSAQKNPTAFYLCASSILGDSPLHFGNGTRLTVT.

The V call is TRBV18, the J call TRBJ1-6; 8 bases fit TRBD1. The CDR3 loop spans 15 amino acids. Germline CDR1 and CDR2: KGHSH and LQKENI. The trim removed 2 bases at V and 10 bases at J, leaving 7 bases unmatched. DNA for the CDR3: TGTGCCAGCTCACCATCGACAGGGGAATTGTCACCCCTCCACTTT. Encoded protein: CASSPSTGELSPLHF.

This clonotype has at least ten counts. CDR3 in amino acids: CASSLEGGFTEAFF. CDR3 nucleotide sequence: TGTGCCAGCAGCCTCGAGGGGGGGTTCACTGAAGCTTTCTTT. V is TRBV7-9 and J is TRBJ1-1; the D gene is possibly TRBD1 (6 bases). V was pared by 5 bases and J by 4 bases, with 14 bases between. The CDR3 length is 14 residues. Germline-derived CDR1 and CDR2 are SEHNR and FQNEAQ (reference sequence).

The J gene is TRBJ2-6, the V gene TRBV29-1; the D is unclear. Trimming stripped 5 bases from V and 2 bases from J, with 4 bases between. From germline, CDR1 is SQVTM and CDR2 ANQGSEA. The CDR3 is 12 residues long. The CDR3, as DNA: TGCAGCGTTCAGGCTGGGGCCAACGTCCTGACTTTC. Its protein is CSVQAGANVLTF.

The table lists this clonotype with many counts. Since a much larger clone is just one base distant, this may be a read error. V gene TRBV9 combines with J gene TRBJ2-5, with 8 bases aligning to TRBD2. CDR1 is SGDLS and CDR2 is YYNGEE in the germline V gene. The V gene end was trimmed by 0 bases and the J gene end by 5 bases; junction bases not matched to a gene: 6. The CDR3 length is 15 residues. The CDR3 is CASSVEAGAGETQYF. CDR3 sequence (DNA): TGTGCCAGCAGCGTAGAAGCGGGAGCTGGCGAGACCCAGTACTTC. Variable domain in full (rest from reference TRBV9 and TRBJ2-5): DSGVTQTPKHLITATGQRVTLRCSPRSGDLSVYWYQQSLDQGLQFLIQYYNGEERAKGNILERFSAQQFPDLHSELNLSSLELGDSALYFCASSVEAGAGETQYFGPGTRLLVL.

Many counts were recorded for this clonotype. The chain joins TRBV12-3 or TRBV12-4 to TRBJ1-1; D ambiguous. V was cut by 7 bases and J by 0 bases, with 9 bases left in between. CDR3 length equals 13 residues. CDR3 in amino acids: CASTSGVNTEAFF. DNA of the CDR3: TGTGCCAGCACCAGTGGGGTGAACACTGAAGCTTTCTTT.

Ten or more counts support this clonotype. The V gene is TRBV4-3, the J gene TRBJ2-2; D might be TRBD1 or TRBD2, each matching 5 bases. Trimming removed 3 bases at V and 8 bases at J, with 16 bases between. The CDR3 is made up of 15 amino acids. The germline V gene has CDR1 LGHNA and CDR2 YSLEER. The CDR3 nucleotides read TGCGCCAGCAGCCAGGGGGTATATGATATGGGGGAGCTGTTTTTT. Translated: CASSQGVYDMGELFF.

This clonotype came up many times. V is TRBV20-1 and J is TRBJ2-7; 10 nucleotides agree with TRBD1. The CDR3 sequence is 14 residues long. J lost 1 base, V lost 3 bases, and 3 bases had no gene match. Germline V gene lookup returns CDR1 DFQATT and CDR2 SNEGSKA (reference sequence). CDR3 residues: CSASRDRGSYEQYF. DNA of the CDR3: TGCAGTGCTAGCAGGGACAGGGGTTCCTACGAGCAGTACTTC.

This rearrangement joins TRBV28 to TRBJ2-7, with D possibly being TRBD2 (5 bases). The CDR3 is made up of 11 amino acids. The V end lost 5 bases, the J end lost 6 bases, and 8 bases lay between the germline ends. Germline lookup yields CDR1 MDHEN and CDR2 SYDVKM. CDR3 residues: CASSRGFEQYF. In nucleotides, the CDR3 is TGTGCCAGCAGTCGAGGGTTCGAGCAGTACTTC.

Many counts were recorded for this clonotype. V usage is TRBV5-1 and J usage is TRBJ2-5; D unresolved. Germline-derived CDR1 and CDR2 are SGHRS and YFSETQ. The V and J ends lost 3 bases and 1 base respectively, with 4 bases between them. CDR3 length: 12 amino acids. The CDR3 region has the DNA TGCGCCAGCAGCTGGACCCAAGAGACCCAGTACTTC. It is translated as CASSWTQETQYF. Full variable domain (outside the CDR3, taken from reference TRBV5-1 and TRBJ2-5): KAGVTQTPRYLIKTRGQQVTLSCSPISGHRSVSWYQQTPGQGLQFLFEYFSETQRNKGNFPGRFSGRQFSNSRSEMNVSTLELGDSALYLCASSWTQETQYFGPGTRLLVL.